Listed below are T cell receptor beta chains from one sample, sequenced in a study of Graves' ophthalmopathy and Graves' hyperthyroidism. TCRdb analysed the multiplex PCR reads with MiXCR anew, one entry per CDR3 protein. Of just over 600,000 distinct CDR3 sequences listed, about a fifth are singletons. The material sequenced was peripheral blood. The receptor set was obtained from a woman under 30 with stable Graves' hyperthyroidism. Some clones in this sample may be carry-over from other donors' samples. CDR3s include the opening cysteine and the closing phenylalanine or tryptophan. D genes are given only for firm matches. Some rows have no size entry. The others give once, few or many, or a class for an expanded clone.

j_call | v_call | clone_size | d_call | cdr3_nt | cdr3_aa
TRBJ1-5 | TRBV4-2 | many | NA | TGTGCCAGCAGCCAAGACAGGGGTGGGCAGCCCCAGCATTTT | CASSQDRGGQPQHF
TRBJ1-3 | TRBV29-1 | many | NA | TGCAGCGTTGTACAGAACTCTGGAAACACCATATATTTT | CSVVQNSGNTIYF
TRBJ2-7 | TRBV13 | few | TRBD1 | TGTGCCAGCAGCATCCAAACCAGACAGGGGAGTTCCTACGAGCAGTACTTC | CASSIQTRQGSSYEQYF
TRBJ1-2 | TRBV19 | NA | NA | TGTGCCAGTAGTATACAGGGGCATGGCTACACCTTC | CASSIQGHGYTF
TRBJ2-5 | TRBV12-3/TRBV12-4 | few | TRBD2 | TGTGCCAGCCTGGAGCGGGGAGTCCAAGAGACCCAGTACTTC | CASLERGVQETQYF
TRBJ1-5 | TRBV12-3/TRBV12-4 | many | NA | TGTGCCAGCAGTCGACAGAAAAATCAGCCCCAGCATTTT | CASSRQKNQPQHF
TRBJ2-3 | TRBV2 | many | NA | TGTGCCAGCAGTGACATGGGGGGATACACAGATACGCAGTATTTT | CASSDMGGYTDTQYF
TRBJ1-5 | TRBV20-1 | many | TRBD1 | TGCAGTGCTAGAGACCTCAGGGGGCTCGGGGGTCAGCCCCAGCATTTT | CSARDLRGLGGQPQHF
TRBJ2-5 | TRBV30 | NA | NA | TGTGCCTGGAGTGTACCTCGCTCGGGCCCCCAAGAGACCCAGTACTTC | CAWSVPRSGPQETQYF
TRBJ1-1 | TRBV7-9 | NA | NA | TGTGCCAGCAGCTTAGCCTTCGGAAACACTGAAGCTTTCTTT | CASSLAFGNTEAFF
TRBJ1-1 | TRBV7-9 | many | NA | TGTGCCAGCAGCCCGTCTAACAGGGTTGCCGAAGCTTTCTTT | CASSPSNRVAEAFF
TRBJ1-1 | TRBV6-1 | many | NA | TGTGCCAGCACTAAGGCGGTCCGGGGCAGGGCTTTCTTT | CASTKAVRGRAFF
TRBJ2-7 | TRBV11-2 | NA | TRBD2 | TGTGCCAGCAGCAAAAAAATAGCGGGAGGGCCGGGGGAGCAGTACTTC | CASSKKIAGGPGEQYF
TRBJ2-7 | TRBV7-3 | few | TRBD1 | TGTGCCAGCAGCTTAAGACAGGGACCCCACCCTGTACCTATTAGGGGCCACGAGCAGTACTTC | CASSLRQGPHPVPIRGHEQYF
TRBJ2-7 | TRBV5-1 | NA | NA | TGCGCCAGCAGCTTGGAGGGTCCGGGCGAGCAGTACTTC | CASSLEGPGEQYF
TRBJ1-5 | TRBV12-3/TRBV12-4 | many | TRBD1 | TGTGCCAGCAGTTTAAACAGGGGTAGCAATCAGCCCCAGCATTTT | CASSLNRGSNQPQHF
TRBJ2-2 | TRBV7-2 | NA | NA | TGTGCCAGCAGCCCACTAAGCCTTGCCGGGGAGCTGTTTTTT | CASSPLSLAGELFF
TRBJ1-5 | TRBV12-3/TRBV12-4 | NA | NA | TGTGCCAGCAGTTTTTGGGGGCCGAATCAGCCCCAGCATTTT | CASSFWGPNQPQHF
TRBJ2-5 | TRBV7-9 | NA | NA | TGTGCCAGCAGTTGGCTCGGACAGCACCAAGAGACCCAGTACTTC | CASSWLGQHQETQYF
TRBJ2-7 | TRBV30 | NA | TRBD2 | TGTGCCTGGACTAGCGGGAACTACGAGCAGTACTTC | CAWTSGNYEQYF
TRBJ2-5 | TRBV4-2 | few | TRBD2 | TGTGCCAGCAGCCAAGATGGGACTAGCCAGGGAGAGACCCAGTACTTC | CASSQDGTSQGETQYF
TRBJ1-1 | TRBV19 | few | NA | TGTGCCAGTAGTATAGGGCAGGGCACTGAAGCTTTCTTT | CASSIGQGTEAFF
TRBJ2-2 | TRBV12-3/TRBV12-4 | many | TRBD2 | TGTGCCAGCAGTATAATAGCGGGAGGCACCGGGGAGCTGTTTTTT | CASSIIAGGTGELFF
TRBJ2-7 | TRBV6-1 | many | NA | TGTGCCAGCAGTGGACAGTACTCCTACGAGCAGTACTTC | CASSGQYSYEQYF
TRBJ2-7 | TRBV29-1 | many | NA | TGCAGCGTTGAAGAGCAGGAGGGGCTCGAGCAGTACTTC | CSVEEQEGLEQYF
TRBJ2-2 | TRBV29-1 | NA | NA | TGCAGCGTTGAAGATCAGGTCTCTCGGGAGCTGTTTTTT | CSVEDQVSRELFF
TRBJ1-6 | TRBV6-1 | NA | TRBD1 | TGTGCCGGAGGGGACAGGTGGGCACCCCTCCACTTT | CAGGDRWAPLHF
TRBJ1-1 | TRBV6-1 | many | TRBD1 | TGTGCCAGCAGTGAAGCGTGGGGGACAGGGCCAAACACTGAAGCTTTCTTT | CASSEAWGTGPNTEAFF
TRBJ1-5 | TRBV28 | NA | TRBD1 | TGTGCCACCGGGGACATGGGAGGGGGCTATAGCAATCAGCCCCAGCATTTT | CATGDMGGGYSNQPQHF
TRBJ1-1 | TRBV6-2/TRBV6-3 | many | NA | TGTGCCAGCAGTTACGCCTACAGGAGTGAAGCTTTCTTT | CASSYAYRSEAFF
TRBJ1-2 | TRBV30 | many | NA | TGTGCCTGGAGACAGGGATTTGGCTATGGCTACACCTTC | CAWRQGFGYGYTF
TRBJ2-3 | TRBV19 | few | TRBD2 | TGTGCCAGTAGGGGACTAGACACCACAGATACGCAGTATTTT | CASRGLDTTDTQYF
TRBJ2-7 | TRBV27 | NA | TRBD1 | TGTGCCAGCAGTTTATATTTTGGACAGGGCTCCTACGAGCAGTACTTC | CASSLYFGQGSYEQYF
TRBJ1-1 | TRBV20-1 | NA | TRBD1 | TGCAGTGCTAGAGCGGTCAGGGGGGGTGACACTGAAGCTTTCTTT | CSARAVRGGDTEAFF
TRBJ2-7 | TRBV2 | NA | NA | TGTGCCAGCAGTGATAGCGTGGGGGGCTACGAGCAGTACTTC | CASSDSVGGYEQYF
TRBJ1-1 | TRBV10-3 | many | TRBD1 | TGTGCCATCAGTGAGTTCGGGGACAGGGCCGTTGGCACTGAAGCTTTCTTT | CAISEFGDRAVGTEAFF
TRBJ2-6 | TRBV12-3/TRBV12-4 | many | NA | TGTGCCAGCAGTTTCTTATCGGTATCGGGGGCCAACGTCCTGACTTTC | CASSFLSVSGANVLTF
TRBJ1-2 | TRBV18 | NA | TRBD1 | TGTGCCAGCTCACCAGTGGGACAGGGGTCTGGCTACACCTTC | CASSPVGQGSGYTF
TRBJ1-1 | TRBV12-3/TRBV12-4 | NA | TRBD1 | TGTGCCAGCACCTTACAGGGGGACACTGAAACTTTCTTT | CASTLQGDTETFF
TRBJ2-5 | TRBV18 | NA | NA | TGTGGCATCTCGCCTATGGGGGAGACCCAGTACTTC | CGISPMGETQYF
TRBJ2-7 | TRBV30 | many | NA | TGTGCCTGGGGGTCGCAAGGGTCCTACGAGCAGTACTTC | CAWGSQGSYEQYF
TRBJ2-7 | TRBV29-1 | NA | NA | TGCAGCGTCGTTCAGGGGTCTATTTACGAGCAGTACTTC | CSVVQGSIYEQYF
TRBJ1-2 | TRBV6-1 | many | NA | TGTGCCAGCACCGGAATTGCGGGCGGCTATGGCTACACCTTC | CASTGIAGGYGYTF
TRBJ1-2 | TRBV6-1 | NA | TRBD1 | TGTGCCAGCAGGGTAGACAGGGAAGGCTACGGCTACACCTTC | CASRVDREGYGYTF
TRBJ2-7 | TRBV2 | many | NA | TGTGCCAGCAGTGGGATAACAAGCTCCTACGAGCAGTACTTC | CASSGITSSYEQYF
TRBJ2-7 | TRBV9 | NA | NA | TGTGCCAGCAGCGTAGAGCCAGGGAACAACTACGAGCAGTACTTC | CASSVEPGNNYEQYF
TRBJ2-5 | TRBV5-8 | NA | NA | TGTGCCAGCAGCTTCCTAGCGACAGAGACCCAGTACTTC | CASSFLATETQYF
TRBJ1-2 | TRBV15 | many | NA | TGTGCCACCAGCAGAGATCTGGCCGGCTACACCTTC | CATSRDLAGYTF
TRBJ1-1 | TRBV20-1 | many | NA | TGCAGTGCTAGACTCCGACCCGGCGACACTGAAGCTTTCTTT | CSARLRPGDTEAFF
TRBJ2-3 | TRBV12-3/TRBV12-4 | many | NA | TGTGCCAGCACCGTGCTCCCGGTCGCAGATACGCAGTATTTT | CASTVLPVADTQYF
TRBJ2-7 | TRBV4-1 | many | TRBD1 | TGCGCCAGCAGCCACTATCCGGGACAGGGGGCCTACGAGCAGTACTTC | CASSHYPGQGAYEQYF